The T cell receptor (beta chain) described here comes from a study of OX40 agonist ivuxolimab in advanced cancers. Across the study: Allowance was made for prior anti-PD-1, anti-PD-L1 or anti-CTLA-4 therapy, and about 40% had some.

Only in-frame clones appear in the TCRdb table, and some are missing; sequencing was by immunoSEQ multiplex PCR. This sample has tens of thousands of clones, with approximately 80% found just once. This clone has only a few counts. Its antigen is not known. V lost 1 base to trimming and J lost 9 bases, with 10 bases between them. CDR1 is SGHTA, CDR2 FQGNSA, per germline. CDR3 length: 12 amino acids. Study observations and caveats: Compared with CD4+, CD8+ T cells on average had more expanded clones. Among expanded peripheral T cells, antigen specificity went undetermined.

This TCR derives from an adult with an advanced solid tumor such as melanoma, head and neck, liver or kidney cancer. Sequences were derived from CD4+ or CD8+ T cells sorted from blood, sampled in a trial of the OX40 agonist ivuxolimab. V gene TRBV7-2 combines with J gene TRBJ2-7, with D possibly being TRBD2 (5 bases). CDR3 residues: CASSLGEGWQYF. The CDR3 bases are TGTGCCAGCAGCTTAGGAGAGGGATGGCAGTACTTC.